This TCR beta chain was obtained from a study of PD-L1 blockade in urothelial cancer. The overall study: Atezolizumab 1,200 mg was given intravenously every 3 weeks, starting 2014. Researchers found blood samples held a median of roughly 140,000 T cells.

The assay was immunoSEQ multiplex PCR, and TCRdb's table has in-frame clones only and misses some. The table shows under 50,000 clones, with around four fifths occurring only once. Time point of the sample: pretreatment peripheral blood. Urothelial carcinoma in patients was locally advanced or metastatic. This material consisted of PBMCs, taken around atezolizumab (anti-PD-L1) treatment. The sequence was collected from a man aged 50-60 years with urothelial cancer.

The CDR3 here is CASSIYRGMNTEAFF. CDR3 bases: TGTGCCAGCAGTATATACAGGGGTATGAACACTGAAGCTTTCTTT. This rearrangement joins TRBV28 to TRBJ1-1; 7 bases are shared with TRBD1. V gave up 5 bases and J gave up 0 bases; unmatched junction bases: 6. CDR1 is MDHEN and CDR2 is SYDVKM in the germline V gene. The CDR3 consists of 15 residues.